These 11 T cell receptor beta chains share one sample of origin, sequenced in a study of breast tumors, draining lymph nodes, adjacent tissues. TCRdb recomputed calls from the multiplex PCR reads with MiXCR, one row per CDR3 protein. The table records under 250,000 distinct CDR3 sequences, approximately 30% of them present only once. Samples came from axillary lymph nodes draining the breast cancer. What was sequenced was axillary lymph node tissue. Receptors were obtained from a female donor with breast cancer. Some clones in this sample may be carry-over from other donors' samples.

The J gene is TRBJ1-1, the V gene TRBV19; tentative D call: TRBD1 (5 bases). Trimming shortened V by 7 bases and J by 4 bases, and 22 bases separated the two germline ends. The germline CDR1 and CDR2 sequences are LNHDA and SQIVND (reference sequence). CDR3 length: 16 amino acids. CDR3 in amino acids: CASKRWGEGVVTEAFF. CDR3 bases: TGTGCCAGTAAGAGGTGGGGGGAGGGTGTTGTCACTGAAGCTTTCTTT.

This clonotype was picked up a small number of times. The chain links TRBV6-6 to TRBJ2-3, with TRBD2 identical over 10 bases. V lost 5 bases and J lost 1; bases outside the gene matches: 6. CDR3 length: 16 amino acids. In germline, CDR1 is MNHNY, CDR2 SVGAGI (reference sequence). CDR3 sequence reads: CASSLSGRPRTDTQYF. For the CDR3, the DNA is TGTGCCAGCAGTCTTAGCGGGAGGCCTCGCACAGATACGCAGTATTTT.

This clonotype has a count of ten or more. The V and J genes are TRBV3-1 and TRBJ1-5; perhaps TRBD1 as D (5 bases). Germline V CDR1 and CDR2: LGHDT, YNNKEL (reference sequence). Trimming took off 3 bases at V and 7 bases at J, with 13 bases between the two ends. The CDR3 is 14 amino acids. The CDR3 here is CASSQGRGRQPQHF. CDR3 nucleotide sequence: TGTGCCAGCAGCCAGGGGCGCGGTAGGCAGCCCCAGCATTTT.

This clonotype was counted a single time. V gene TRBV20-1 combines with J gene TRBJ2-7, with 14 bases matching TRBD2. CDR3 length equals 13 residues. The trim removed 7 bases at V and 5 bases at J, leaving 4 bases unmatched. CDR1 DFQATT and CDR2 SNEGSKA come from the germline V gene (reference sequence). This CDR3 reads CSGETSGRDEQYF. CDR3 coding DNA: TGCAGTGGGGAGACTAGCGGGAGGGACGAGCAGTACTTC.

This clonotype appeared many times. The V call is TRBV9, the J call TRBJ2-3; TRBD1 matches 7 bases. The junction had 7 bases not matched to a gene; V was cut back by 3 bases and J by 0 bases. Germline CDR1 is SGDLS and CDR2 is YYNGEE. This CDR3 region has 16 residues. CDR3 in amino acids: CASSDARDSSTDTQYF. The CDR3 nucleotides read TGTGCCAGCAGCGATGCCCGGGACAGCAGCACAGATACGCAGTATTTT.

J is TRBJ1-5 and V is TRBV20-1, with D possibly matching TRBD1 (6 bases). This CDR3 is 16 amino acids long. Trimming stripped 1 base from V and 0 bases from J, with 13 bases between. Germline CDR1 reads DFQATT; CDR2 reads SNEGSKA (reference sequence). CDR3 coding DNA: TGCAGTGCTAGAGTAGCGGGAGGGGGTAGCAATCAGCCCCAGCATTTT. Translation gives CSARVAGGGSNQPQHF.

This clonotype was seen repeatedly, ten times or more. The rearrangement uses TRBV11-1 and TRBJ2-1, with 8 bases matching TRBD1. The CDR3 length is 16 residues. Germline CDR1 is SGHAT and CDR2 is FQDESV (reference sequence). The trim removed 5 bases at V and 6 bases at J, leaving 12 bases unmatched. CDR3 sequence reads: CASSPRQGTVFNEQFF. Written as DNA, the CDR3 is TGTGCCAGCAGCCCGCGACAGGGGACTGTCTTCAATGAGCAGTTCTTC.

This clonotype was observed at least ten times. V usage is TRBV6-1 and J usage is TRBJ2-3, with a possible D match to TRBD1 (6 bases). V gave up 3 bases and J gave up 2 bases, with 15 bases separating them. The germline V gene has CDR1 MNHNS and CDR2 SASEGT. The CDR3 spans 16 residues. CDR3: CASSDPRRGPTDTQYF. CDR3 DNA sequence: TGTGCCAGCAGTGATCCCCGCAGGGGTCCCACAGATACGCAGTATTTT.

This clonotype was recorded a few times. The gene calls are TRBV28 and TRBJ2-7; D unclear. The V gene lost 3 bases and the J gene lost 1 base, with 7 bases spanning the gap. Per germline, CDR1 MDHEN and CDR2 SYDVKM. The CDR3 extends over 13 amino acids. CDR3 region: CASSLYKSYEQYF. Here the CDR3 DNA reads TGTGCCAGCAGTTTGTACAAGTCCTACGAGCAGTACTTC.

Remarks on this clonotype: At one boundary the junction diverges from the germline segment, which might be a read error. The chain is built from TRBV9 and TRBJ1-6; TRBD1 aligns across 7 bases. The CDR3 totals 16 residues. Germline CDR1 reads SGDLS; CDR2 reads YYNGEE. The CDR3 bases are TGTGCCAGCAGCCTGGGTACAGGGGTAGCAAATTCTCCCCTCCACTTT. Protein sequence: CASSLGTGVANSPLHF.

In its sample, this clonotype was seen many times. The CDR3 is CASSLVRHSGNTIYF. DNA of the CDR3: TGTGCCAGCAGCTTAGTTCGGCACTCTGGAAACACCATATATTTT. The V call is TRBV11-2, the J call TRBJ1-3, with D unresolved. Germline values: CDR1 SGHAT, CDR2 FQNNGV. Trimming took 1 base from V and 0 from J, leaving 7 bases between them. The CDR3 covers 15 residues.